One T cell receptor beta chain is described in this entry. Original methodology: Quantification of nucleated cells was approximated via reference gene primer amplification. The repertoire was sequenced with immunoSEQ multiplex PCR; TCRdb's copy has only in-frame clones and lacks some. V and J calls and clone size are those listed in that table; D and trimming were worked out from the DNA. The repertoire holds about 170,000 clones, with around four fifths as singletons. The junction had 11 bases not matched to a gene; V was cut back by 6 bases and J by 3 bases. The CDR3 totals 17 residues. Looked up from germline, CDR1 is MDHEN and CDR2 is SYDVKM. The sample originates from a study of blood T cell repertoires in COVID-19. Study-level background: The cDNA or gDNA used as material had been derived from T cells, B-cell-depleted T cells, or PBMCs.

Input material: peripheral blood. This clonotype was obtained from a woman in her seventies who had recovered from COVID-19. The gene calls are TRBV28 and TRBJ2-4, with 10 bases matching TRBD1. The CDR3 DNA sequence: TGTGCCAGCAGCCCCCAAAGACAGGGGGCCGGCAAAAACATTCAGTACTTC. Translating it yields CASSPQRQGAGKNIQYF.